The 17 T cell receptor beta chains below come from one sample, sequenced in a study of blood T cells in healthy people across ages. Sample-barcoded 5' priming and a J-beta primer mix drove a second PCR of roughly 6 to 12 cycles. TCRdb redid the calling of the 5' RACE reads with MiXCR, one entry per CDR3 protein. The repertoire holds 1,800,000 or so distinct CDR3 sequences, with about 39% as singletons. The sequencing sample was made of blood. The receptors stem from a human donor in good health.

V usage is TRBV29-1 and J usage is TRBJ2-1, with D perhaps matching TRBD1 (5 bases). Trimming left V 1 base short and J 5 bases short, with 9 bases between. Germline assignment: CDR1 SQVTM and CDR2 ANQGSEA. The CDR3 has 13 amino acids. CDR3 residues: CSVEGVRDNEQFF. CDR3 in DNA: TGCAGCGTTGAAGGCGTCAGGGACAATGAGCAGTTCTTC.

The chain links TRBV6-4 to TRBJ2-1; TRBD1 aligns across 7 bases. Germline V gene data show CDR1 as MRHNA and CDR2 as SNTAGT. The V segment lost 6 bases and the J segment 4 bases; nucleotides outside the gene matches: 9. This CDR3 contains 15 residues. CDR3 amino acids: CASSDRDGDYNEQFF. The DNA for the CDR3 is TGTGCCAGCAGCGACAGGGACGGGGATTACAATGAGCAGTTCTTC.

The DNA of the CDR3 is TGTGCCAGCAGCAAAGACTTACCGGGACAGGCAAAGGGTTCTTACTACGAGCAGTACTTC. Its translation: CASSKDLPGQAKGSYYEQYF. J is TRBJ2-7 and V is TRBV21-1; the table gives TRBD1 as D, unverified against the DNA. TRBV21-1 is deemed a pseudogene. CDR3 length: 20 residues.

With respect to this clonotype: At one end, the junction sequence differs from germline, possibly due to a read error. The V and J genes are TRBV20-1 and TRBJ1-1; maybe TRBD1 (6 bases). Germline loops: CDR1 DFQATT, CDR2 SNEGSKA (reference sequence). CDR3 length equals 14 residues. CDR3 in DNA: TGCAGTGCCCCCTGGCAGGGGCAAGGCACTGAGGCTTTCTTT. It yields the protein CSAPWQGQGTEAFF.

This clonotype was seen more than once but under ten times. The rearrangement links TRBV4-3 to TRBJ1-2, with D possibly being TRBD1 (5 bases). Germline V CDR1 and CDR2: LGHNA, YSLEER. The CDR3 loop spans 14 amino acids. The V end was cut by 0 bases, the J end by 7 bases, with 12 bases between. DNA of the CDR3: TGCGCCAGCAGCCAAGAAATGGGACTCCGTGGCTACACCTTC. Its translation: CASSQEMGLRGYTF.

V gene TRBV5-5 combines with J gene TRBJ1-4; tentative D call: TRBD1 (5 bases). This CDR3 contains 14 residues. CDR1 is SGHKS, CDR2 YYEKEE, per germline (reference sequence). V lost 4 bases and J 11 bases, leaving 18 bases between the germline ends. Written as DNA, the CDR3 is TGTGCCAGCAGCCGGGATCCTCCCCGGGGCAAACTGTTTTTT. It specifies CASSRDPPRGKLFF.

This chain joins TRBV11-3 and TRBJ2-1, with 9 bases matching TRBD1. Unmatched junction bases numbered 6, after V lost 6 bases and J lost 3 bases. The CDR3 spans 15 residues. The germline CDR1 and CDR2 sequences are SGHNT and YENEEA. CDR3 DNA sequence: TGTGCCAGCAGTCGGTTGACAGGGGGCTACAATGAGCAGTTCTTC. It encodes CASSRLTGGYNEQFF.

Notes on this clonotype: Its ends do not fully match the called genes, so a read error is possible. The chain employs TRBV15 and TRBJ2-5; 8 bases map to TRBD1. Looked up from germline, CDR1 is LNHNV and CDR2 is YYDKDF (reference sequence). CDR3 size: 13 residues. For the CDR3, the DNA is TGTGCCACCAGCAGGGACAGGGAGGACGAGCAGCACTTC. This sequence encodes CATSRDREDEQHF. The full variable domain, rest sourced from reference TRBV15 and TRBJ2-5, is DAMVIQNPRYQVTQFGKPVTLSCSQTLNHNVMYWYQQKSSQAPKLLFHYYDKDFNNEADTPDNFQSRRPNTSFCFLDIRSPGLGDTAMYLCATSRDREDEQHFGPGTRLLVL.

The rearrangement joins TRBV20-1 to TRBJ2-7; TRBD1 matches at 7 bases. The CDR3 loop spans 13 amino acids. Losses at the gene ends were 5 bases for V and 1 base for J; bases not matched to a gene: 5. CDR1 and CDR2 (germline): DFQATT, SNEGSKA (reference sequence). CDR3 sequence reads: CSAPRQGSYEQYF. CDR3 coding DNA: TGCAGTGCTCCCAGACAGGGATCCTACGAGCAGTACTTC.

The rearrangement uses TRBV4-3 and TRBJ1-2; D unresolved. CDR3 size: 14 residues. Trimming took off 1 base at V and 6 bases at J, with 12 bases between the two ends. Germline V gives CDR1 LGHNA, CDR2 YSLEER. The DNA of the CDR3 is TGCGCCAGCAGCCAAGGTAATGAGCTGGATGGCTACACCTTC. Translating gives CASSQGNELDGYTF.

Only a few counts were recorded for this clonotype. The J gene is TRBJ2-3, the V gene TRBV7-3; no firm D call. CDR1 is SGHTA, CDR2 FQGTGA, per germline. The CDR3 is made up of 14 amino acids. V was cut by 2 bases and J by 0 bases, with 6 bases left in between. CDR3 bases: TGTGCCAGCAGCTTATTTTTTAGCACAGATACGCAGTATTTT. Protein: CASSLFFSTDTQYF.

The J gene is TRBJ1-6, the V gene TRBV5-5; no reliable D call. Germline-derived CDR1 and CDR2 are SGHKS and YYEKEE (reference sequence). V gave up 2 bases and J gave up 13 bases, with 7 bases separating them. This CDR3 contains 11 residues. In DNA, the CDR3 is TGTGCCAGCAGCTTCACCGGCCCCCTCCACTTT. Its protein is CASSFTGPLHF.

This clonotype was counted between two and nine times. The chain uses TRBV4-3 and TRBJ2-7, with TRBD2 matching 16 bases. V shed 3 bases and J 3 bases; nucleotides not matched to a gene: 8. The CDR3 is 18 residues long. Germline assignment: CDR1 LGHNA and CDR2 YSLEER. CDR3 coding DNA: TGCGCCAGCAGCCAGATAGGTGGGACTAGCGGGGGGGACTACGAGCAGTACTTC. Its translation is CASSQIGGTSGGDYEQYF.

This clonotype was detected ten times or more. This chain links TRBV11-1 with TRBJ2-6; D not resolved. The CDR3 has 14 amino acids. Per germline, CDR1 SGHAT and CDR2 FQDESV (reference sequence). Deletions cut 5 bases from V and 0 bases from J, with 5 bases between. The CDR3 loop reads CASSRPSGANVLTF. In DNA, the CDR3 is TGTGCCAGCAGCCGGCCCTCTGGGGCCAACGTCCTGACTTTC.

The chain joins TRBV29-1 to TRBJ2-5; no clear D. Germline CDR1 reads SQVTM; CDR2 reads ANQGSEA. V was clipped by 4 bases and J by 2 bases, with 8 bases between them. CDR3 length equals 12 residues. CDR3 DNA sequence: TGCAGCGTTGTAGAGATTCAAGAGACCCAGTACTTC. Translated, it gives CSVVEIQETQYF.

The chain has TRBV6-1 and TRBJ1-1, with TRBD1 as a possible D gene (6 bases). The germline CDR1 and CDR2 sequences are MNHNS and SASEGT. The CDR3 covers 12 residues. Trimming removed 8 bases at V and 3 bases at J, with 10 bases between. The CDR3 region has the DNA TGTGCCAGCGGGGACACCGACACTGAAGCTTTCTTT. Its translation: CASGDTDTEAFF.

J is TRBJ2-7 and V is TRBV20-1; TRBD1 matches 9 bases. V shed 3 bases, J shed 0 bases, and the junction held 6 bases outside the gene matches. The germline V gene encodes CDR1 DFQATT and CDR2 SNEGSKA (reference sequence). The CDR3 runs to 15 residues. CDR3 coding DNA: TGCAGTGCTAGGTCCGGGACAGGGTCCTCCTACGAGCAGTACTTC. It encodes CSARSGTGSSYEQYF.